The table lists the clone carrying this TCR beta chain with many counts. Its antigen is as yet unknown. The CDR3 sequence is 12 residues long. Per germline, CDR1 MDHEN and CDR2 SYDVKM. With 10 bases clipped from V and 3 bases from J, the junction kept 6 bases outside the gene matches. This record comes from a study of cytomegalovirus exposure and HLA in healthy donors. Study at large: An earlier analysis identified 120 million or so unique TCR beta sequences in approximately 190 million T cells.

Study findings and constraints: The study dropped some indistinguishable V segments, TRBV6-2 and TRBV6-3 among them. Association of a missense DCLRE1C variant with TCR beta V- and J-gene trimming was reported in a later analysis.

The PCR used 60 Vbeta and 13 Jbeta primers. The repertoire was sequenced with immunoSEQ multiplex PCR; TCRdb's copy has only in-frame clones and lacks some. The sample includes 110,000 to 150,000 clones, about 71% of them seen just once. The V call is TRBV28, the J call TRBJ2-7; 7 bases are shared with TRBD1. The sample taken for sequencing was PBMCs. The receptor was derived from a woman in her sixties in good health and CMV-seropositive. The CDR3 loop is CATEDRLYEQYF. The CDR3 region has the DNA TGTGCCACCGAGGACAGGCTCTACGAGCAGTACTTC.